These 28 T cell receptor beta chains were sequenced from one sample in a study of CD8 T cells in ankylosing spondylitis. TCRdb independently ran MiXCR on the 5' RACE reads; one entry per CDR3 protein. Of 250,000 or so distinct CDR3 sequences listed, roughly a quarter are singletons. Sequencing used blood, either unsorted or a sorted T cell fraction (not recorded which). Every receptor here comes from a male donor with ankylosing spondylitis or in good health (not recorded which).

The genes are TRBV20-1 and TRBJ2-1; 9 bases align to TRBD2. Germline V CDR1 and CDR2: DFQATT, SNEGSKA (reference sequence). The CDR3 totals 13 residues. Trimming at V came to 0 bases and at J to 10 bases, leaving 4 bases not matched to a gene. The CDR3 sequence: CSARESSGDEQFF. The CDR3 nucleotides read TGCAGTGCTAGAGAATCTAGCGGGGACGAGCAGTTCTTC.

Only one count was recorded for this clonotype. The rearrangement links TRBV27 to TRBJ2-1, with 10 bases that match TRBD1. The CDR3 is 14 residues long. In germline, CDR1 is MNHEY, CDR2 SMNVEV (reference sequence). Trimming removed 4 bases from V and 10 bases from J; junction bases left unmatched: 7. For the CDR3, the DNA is TGTGCCAGCAGTTCCGGGGACAGGGGTGGGGAGCAGTTCTTC. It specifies CASSSGDRGGEQFF.

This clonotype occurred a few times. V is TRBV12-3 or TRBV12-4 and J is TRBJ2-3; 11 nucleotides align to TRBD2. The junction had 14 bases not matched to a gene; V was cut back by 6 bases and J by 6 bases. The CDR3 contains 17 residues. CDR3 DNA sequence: TGTGCCAGCAGCCCCAGGGGGCTAGCGGGGGGAGGGGATACGCAGTATTTT. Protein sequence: CASSPRGLAGGGDTQYF.

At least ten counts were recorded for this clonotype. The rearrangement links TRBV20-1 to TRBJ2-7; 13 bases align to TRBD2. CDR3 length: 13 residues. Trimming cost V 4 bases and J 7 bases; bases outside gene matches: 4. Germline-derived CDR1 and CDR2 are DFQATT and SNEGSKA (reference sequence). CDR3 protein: CSATGLAGIEQYF. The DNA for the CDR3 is TGCAGTGCTACGGGACTAGCGGGGATAGAGCAGTACTTC.

CDR3 amino acids: CSARIRQVEAFF. The CDR3 nucleotides read TGCAGTGCTCGAATCAGACAGGTTGAAGCTTTCTTT. The chain links TRBV20-1 to TRBJ1-1; perhaps TRBD1 as D (6 bases). Germline V gives CDR1 DFQATT, CDR2 SNEGSKA (reference sequence). Deletions cut 5 bases from V and 7 bases from J, with 14 bases between. The CDR3 runs 12 residues.

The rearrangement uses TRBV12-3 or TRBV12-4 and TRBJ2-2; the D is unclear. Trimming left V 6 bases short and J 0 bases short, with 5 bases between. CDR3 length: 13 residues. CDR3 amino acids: CASSRANTGELFF. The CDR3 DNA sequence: TGTGCCAGCAGCCGAGCGAACACCGGGGAGCTGTTTTTT.

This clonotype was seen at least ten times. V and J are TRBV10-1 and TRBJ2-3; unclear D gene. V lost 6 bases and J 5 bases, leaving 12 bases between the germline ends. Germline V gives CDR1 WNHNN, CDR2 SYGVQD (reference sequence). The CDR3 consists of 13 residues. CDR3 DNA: TGCGCCAGCAGACCGACTGATCGAGATACGCAGTATTTT. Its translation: CASRPTDRDTQYF.

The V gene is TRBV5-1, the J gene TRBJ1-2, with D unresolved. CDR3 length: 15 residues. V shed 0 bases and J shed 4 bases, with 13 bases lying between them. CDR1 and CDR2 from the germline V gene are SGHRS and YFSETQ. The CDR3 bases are TGCGCCAGCAGCTTGGATGGCCGTCAGCCCTATGGCTACACCTTC. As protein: CASSLDGRQPYGYTF.

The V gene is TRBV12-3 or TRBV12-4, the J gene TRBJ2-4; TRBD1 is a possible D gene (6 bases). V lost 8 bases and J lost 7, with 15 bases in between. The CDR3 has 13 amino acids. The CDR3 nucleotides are TGTGCCAGCCGGGTGGGGGCAGGGAACATTCAGTACTTC. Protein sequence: CASRVGAGNIQYF.

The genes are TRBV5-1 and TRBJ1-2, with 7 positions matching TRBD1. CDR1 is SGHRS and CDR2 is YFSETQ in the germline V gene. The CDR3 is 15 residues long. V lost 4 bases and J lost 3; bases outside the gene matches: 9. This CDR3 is CASSGGTVGYYGYTF. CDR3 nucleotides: TGCGCCAGCAGCGGCGGGACAGTCGGCTACTATGGCTACACCTTC.

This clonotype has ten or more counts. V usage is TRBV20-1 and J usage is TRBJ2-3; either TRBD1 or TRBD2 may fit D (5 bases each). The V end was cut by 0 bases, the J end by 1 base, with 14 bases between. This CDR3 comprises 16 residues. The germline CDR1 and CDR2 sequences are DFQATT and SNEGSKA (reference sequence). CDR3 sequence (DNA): TGCAGTGCTAGAGATCTAGGGACGGACCGCACAGATACGCAGTATTTT. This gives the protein CSARDLGTDRTDTQYF.

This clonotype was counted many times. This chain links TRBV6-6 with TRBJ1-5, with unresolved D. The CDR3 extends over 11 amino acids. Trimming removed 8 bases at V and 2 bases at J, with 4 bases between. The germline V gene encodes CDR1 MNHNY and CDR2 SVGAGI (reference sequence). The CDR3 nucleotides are TGTGCCAGCGGGGGCAATCAGCCCCAGCATTTT. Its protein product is CASGGNQPQHF.

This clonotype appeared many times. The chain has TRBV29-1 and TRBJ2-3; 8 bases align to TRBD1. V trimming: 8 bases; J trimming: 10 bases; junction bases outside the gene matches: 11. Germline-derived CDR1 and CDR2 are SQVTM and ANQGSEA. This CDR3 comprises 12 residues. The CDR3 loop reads CSKHGPGQAQYF. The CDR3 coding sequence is TGCAGCAAACATGGACCGGGACAGGCGCAGTATTTT.

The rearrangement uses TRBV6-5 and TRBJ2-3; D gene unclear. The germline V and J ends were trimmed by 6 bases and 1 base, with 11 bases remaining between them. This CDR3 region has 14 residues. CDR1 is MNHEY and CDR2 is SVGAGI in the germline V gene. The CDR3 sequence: CASRLNRGTDTQYF. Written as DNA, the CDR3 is TGTGCCAGCAGACTCAACAGAGGCACAGATACGCAGTATTTT.

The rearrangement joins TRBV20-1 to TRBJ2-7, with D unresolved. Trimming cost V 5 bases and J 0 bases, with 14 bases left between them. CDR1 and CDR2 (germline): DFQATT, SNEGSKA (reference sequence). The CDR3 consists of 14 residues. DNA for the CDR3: TGCAGTGCTTTCCCGACCCCCAGCTCCTACGAGCAGTACTTC. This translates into CSAFPTPSSYEQYF.

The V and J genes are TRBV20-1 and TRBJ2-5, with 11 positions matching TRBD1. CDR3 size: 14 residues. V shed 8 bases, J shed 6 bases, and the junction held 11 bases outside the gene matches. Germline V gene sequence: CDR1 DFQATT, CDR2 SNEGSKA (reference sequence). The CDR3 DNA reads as TGCAGTCTGACCGGGACAGGGGGAACAAAGACCCAGTACTTC. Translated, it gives CSLTGTGGTKTQYF.

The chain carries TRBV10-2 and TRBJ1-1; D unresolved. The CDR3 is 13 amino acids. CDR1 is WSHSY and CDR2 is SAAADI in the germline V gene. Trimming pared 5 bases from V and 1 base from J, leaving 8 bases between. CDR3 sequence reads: CASSMTRNTEAFF. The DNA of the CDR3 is TGCGCCAGCAGTATGACAAGGAACACTGAAGCTTTCTTT.

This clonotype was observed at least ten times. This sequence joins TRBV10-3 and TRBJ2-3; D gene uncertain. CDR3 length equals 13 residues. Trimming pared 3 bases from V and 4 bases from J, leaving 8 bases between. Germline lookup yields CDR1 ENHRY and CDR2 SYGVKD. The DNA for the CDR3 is TGTGCCATCAGTGATGGGGATGCAGATACGCAGTATTTT. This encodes CAISDGDADTQYF.

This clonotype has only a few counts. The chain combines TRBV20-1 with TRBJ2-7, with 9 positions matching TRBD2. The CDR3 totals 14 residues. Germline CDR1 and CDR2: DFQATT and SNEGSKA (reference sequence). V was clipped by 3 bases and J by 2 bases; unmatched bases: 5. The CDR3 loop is CSASDGGGAYEQYF. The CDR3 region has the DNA TGCAGTGCTAGCGATGGCGGGGGGGCCTACGAGCAGTACTTC.

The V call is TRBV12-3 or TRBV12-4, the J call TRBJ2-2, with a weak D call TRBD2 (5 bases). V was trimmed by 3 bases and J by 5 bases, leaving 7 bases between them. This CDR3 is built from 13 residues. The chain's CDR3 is CASSFWRTGELFF. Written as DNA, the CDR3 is TGTGCCAGCAGTTTTTGGAGGACCGGGGAGCTGTTTTTT.

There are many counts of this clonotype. The CDR3 nucleotides read TGTGCCAGCAGTTGGTCCCCGGACACCGGGGAGCTGTTTTTT. It is translated as CASSWSPDTGELFF. This sequence joins TRBV6-5 and TRBJ2-2; D not certain. The CDR3 runs 14 residues. Trimming left V 4 bases short and J 3 bases short, with 9 bases between. Germline V gene lookup returns CDR1 MNHEY and CDR2 SVGAGI.

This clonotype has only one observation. In DNA, the CDR3 is TGCGCCAGCACCGCTTTGGGAGGACCGGCGGTCGCTGAAGCTTTCTTT. Its translation is CASTALGGPAVAEAFF. The rearrangement uses TRBV5-1 and TRBJ1-1; D remains unclear. The V end lost 6 bases, the J end lost 6 bases, and 24 bases lay between the germline ends. Per the germline V gene, CDR1 is SGHRS and CDR2 is YFSETQ. The CDR3 covers 16 residues. The variable domain in full, with the rest retrieved from reference TRBV5-1 and TRBJ1-1, is KAGVTQTPRYLIKTRGQQVTLSCSPISGHRSVSWYQQTPGQGLQFLFEYFSETQRNKGNFPGRFSGRQFSNSRSEMNVSTLELGDSALYLCASTALGGPAVAEAFFGQGTRLTVV.

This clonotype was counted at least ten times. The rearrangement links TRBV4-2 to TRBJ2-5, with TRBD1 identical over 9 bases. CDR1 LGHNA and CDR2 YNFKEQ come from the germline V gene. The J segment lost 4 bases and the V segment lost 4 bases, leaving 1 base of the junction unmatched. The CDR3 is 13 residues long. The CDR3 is CASSPQGAETQYF. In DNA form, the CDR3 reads TGTGCCAGCAGCCCACAGGGGGCAGAGACCCAGTACTTC.

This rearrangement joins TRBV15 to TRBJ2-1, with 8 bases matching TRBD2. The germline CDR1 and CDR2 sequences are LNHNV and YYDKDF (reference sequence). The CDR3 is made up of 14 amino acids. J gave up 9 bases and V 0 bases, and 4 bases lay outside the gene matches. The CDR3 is CATSRDRSGGEQFF. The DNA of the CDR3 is TGTGCCACCAGCAGAGATAGAAGCGGGGGTGAGCAGTTCTTC. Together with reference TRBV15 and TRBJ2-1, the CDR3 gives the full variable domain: DAMVIQNPRYQVTQFGKPVTLSCSQTLNHNVMYWYQQKSSQAPKLLFHYYDKDFNNEADTPDNFQSRRPNTSFCFLDIRSPGLGDTAMYLCATSRDRSGGEQFFGPGTRLTVL.

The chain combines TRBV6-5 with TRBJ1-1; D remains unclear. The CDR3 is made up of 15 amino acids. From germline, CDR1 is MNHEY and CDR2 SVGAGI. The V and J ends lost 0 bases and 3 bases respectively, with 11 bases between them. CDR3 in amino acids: CASSYSSPEYTEAFF. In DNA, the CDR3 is TGTGCCAGCAGTTACTCGAGCCCAGAGTACACTGAAGCTTTCTTT.

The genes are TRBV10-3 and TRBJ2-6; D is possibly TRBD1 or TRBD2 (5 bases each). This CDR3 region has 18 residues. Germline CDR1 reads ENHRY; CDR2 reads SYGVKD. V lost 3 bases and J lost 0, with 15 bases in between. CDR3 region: CAISEGGRAHSGANVLTF. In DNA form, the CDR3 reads TGTGCCATCAGTGAAGGAGGCAGGGCCCACTCTGGGGCCAACGTCCTGACTTTC.

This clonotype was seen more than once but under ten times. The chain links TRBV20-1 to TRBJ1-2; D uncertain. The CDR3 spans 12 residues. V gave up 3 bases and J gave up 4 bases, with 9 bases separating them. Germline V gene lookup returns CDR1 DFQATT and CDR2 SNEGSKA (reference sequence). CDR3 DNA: TGCAGTGCTAGCCGGACGGGCTATGGCTACACCTTC. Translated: CSASRTGYGYTF.

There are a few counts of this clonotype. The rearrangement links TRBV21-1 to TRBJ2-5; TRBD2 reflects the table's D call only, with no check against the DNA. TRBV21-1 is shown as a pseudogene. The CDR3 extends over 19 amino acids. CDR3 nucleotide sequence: TGTGCCAGCAGCTTTCCGGGACTAGCGGATACCCTGTACCAAGAGACCCAGTACTTC. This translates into CASSFPGLADTLYQETQYF.